What follows describes a single T cell receptor (beta chain). This sample stems from a study of blood T cell repertoires in COVID-19. Turning to the study itself: The origin of the acute and convalescent COVID-19 samples was the United States, Italy and Spain.

Original processing notes: For nucleated cells, counts were estimated from reference gene primer amplification. TCRdb's table, derived via immunoSEQ multiplex PCR, lists solely in-frame clones and lacks some. V and J calls and clone size come straight from that table; D and trimming were deduced from the DNA. The sample includes some 250,000 clones, approximately 90% of them seen just once. Trimming removed 8 bases at V and 2 bases at J, with 16 bases between. The length of the CDR3 is 13 residues. CDR1 and CDR2 (germline): GTSNPN, SVGIG (reference sequence). The gene calls are TRBV30 and TRBJ2-7; D is possibly TRBD2 (7 bases). This receptor was identified in a woman aged 35 to 49 who had recovered from COVID-19. Sequenced input: peripheral blood. CDR3 nucleotides: TGTGCCGGGGGGCAGCGGGGCCCCTACGAGCAGTACTTC. It translates to CAGGQRGPYEQYF. Full variable domain (rest looked up from reference TRBV30 and TRBJ2-7): SQTIHQWPATLVQPVGSPLSLECTVEGTSNPNLYWYRQAAGRGLQLLFYSVGIGQISSEVPQNLSASRPQDRQFILSSKKLLLSDSGFYLCAGGQRGPYEQYFGPGTRLTVT.